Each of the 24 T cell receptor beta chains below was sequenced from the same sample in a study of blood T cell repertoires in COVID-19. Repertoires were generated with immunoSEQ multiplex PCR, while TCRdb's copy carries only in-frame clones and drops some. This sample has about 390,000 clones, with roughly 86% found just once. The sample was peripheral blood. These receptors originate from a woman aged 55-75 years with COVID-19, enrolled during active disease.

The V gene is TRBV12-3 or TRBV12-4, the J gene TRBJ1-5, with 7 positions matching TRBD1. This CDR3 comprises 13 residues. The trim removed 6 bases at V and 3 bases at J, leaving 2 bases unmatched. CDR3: CASRQGYNQPQHF. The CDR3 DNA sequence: TGTGCCAGCAGACAGGGGTACAATCAGCCCCAGCATTTT.

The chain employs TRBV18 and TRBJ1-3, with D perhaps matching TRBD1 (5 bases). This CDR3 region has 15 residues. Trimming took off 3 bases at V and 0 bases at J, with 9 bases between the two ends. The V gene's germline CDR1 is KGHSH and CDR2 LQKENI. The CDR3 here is CASSPRTSSGNTIYF. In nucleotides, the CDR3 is TGTGCCAGCTCACCGCGGACAAGCTCTGGAAACACCATATATTTT.

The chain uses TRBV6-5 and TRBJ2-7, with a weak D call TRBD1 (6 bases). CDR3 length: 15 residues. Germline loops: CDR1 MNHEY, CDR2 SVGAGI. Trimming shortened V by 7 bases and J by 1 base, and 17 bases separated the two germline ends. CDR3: CASIRGKVSSYEQYF. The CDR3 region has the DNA TGTGCCAGCATCAGGGGAAAAGTCAGTTCCTACGAGCAGTACTTC.

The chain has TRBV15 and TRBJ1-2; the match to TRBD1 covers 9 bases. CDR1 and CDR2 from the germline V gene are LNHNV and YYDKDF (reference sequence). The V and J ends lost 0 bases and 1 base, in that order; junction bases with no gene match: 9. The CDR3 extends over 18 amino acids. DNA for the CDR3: TGTGCCACCAGCAGAGAGGCCGGACAGGGGATACGTAACTATGGCTACACCTTC. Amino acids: CATSREAGQGIRNYGYTF.

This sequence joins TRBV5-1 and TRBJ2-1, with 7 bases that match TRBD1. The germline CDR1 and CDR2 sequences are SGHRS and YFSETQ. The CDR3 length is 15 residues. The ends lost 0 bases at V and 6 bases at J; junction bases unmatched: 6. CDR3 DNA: TGCGCCAGCAGCTTGGCTACAGGGGAATTCAATGAGCAGTTCTTC. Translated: CASSLATGEFNEQFF. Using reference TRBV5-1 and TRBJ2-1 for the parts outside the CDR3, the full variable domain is KAGVTQTPRYLIKTRGQQVTLSCSPISGHRSVSWYQQTPGQGLQFLFEYFSETQRNKGNFPGRFSGRQFSNSRSEMNVSTLELGDSALYLCASSLATGEFNEQFFGPGTRLTVL.

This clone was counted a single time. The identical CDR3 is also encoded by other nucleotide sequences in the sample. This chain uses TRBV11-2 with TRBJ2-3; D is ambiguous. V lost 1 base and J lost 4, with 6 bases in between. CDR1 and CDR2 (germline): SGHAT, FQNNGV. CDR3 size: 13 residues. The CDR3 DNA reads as TGTGCCAGCAGCTTAGCGGGTGCAGATACGCAGTATTTT. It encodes CASSLAGADTQYF.

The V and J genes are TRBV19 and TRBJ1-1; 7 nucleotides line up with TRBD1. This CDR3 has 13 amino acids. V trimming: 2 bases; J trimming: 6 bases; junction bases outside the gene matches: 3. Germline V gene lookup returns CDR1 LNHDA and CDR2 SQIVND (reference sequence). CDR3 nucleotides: TGTGCCAGTAGTATAACCAGGGGGGCTGAAGCTTTCTTT. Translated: CASSITRGAEAFF.

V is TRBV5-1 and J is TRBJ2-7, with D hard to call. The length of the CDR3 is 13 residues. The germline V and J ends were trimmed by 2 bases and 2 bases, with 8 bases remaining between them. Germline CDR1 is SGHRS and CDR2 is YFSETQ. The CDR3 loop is CASSFPVPYEQYF. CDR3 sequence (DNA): TGCGCCAGCAGCTTCCCAGTACCCTACGAGCAGTACTTC.

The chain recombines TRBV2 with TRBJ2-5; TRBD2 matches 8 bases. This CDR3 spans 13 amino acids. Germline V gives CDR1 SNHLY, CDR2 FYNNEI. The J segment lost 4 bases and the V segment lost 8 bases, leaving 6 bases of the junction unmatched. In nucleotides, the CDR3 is TGTGCCAGCGGGACTAGAGATGGAGAGACCCAGTACTTC. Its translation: CASGTRDGETQYF.

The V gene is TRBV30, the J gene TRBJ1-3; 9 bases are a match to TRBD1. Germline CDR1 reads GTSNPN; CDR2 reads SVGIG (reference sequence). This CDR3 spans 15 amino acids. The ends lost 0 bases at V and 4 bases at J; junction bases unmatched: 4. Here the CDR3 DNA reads TGTGCCTGGAGTGTCCGGACAGGGGTAGGAAACACCATATATTTT. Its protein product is CAWSVRTGVGNTIYF.

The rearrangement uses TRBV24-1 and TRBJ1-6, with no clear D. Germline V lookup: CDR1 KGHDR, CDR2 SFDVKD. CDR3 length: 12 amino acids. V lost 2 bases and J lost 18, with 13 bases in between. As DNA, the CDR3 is TGTGCCACCAGTGATTCGGGTCGCTCTCCCCACTTT. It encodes CATSDSGRSPHF.

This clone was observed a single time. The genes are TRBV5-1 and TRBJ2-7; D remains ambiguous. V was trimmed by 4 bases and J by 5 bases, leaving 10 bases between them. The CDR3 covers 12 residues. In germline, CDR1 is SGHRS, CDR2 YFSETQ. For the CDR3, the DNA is TGCGCCAGCAGCCGCAGTATCCACGAGCAGTACTTC. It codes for CASSRSIHEQYF.

CDR3 sequence: CAWNVRRGRGANVLTF. The DNA for the CDR3 is TGTGCCTGGAATGTCCGCAGAGGGAGAGGGGCCAACGTCCTGACTTTC. The chain combines TRBV30 with TRBJ2-6; the D gene is possibly TRBD2 (5 bases). V was clipped by 4 bases and J by 4 bases, with 17 bases between them. The CDR3 length is 16 residues. CDR1 GTSNPN and CDR2 SVGIG come from the germline V gene (reference sequence).

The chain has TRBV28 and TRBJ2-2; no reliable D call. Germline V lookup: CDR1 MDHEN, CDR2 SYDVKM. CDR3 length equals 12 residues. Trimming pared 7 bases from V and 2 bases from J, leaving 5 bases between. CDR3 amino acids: CASTQNTGELFF. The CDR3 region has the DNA TGTGCCAGCACCCAAAACACCGGGGAGCTGTTTTTT. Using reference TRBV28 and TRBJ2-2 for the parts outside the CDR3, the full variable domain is DVKVTQSSRYLVKRTGEKVFLECVQDMDHENMFWYRQDPGLGLRLIYFSYDVKMKEKGDIPEGYSVSREKKERFSLILESASTNQTSMYLCASTQNTGELFFGEGSRLTVL.

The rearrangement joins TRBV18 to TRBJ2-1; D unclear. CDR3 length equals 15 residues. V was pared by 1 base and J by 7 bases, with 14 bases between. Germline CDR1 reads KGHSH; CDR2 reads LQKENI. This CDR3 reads CASSPLASDGNEQFF. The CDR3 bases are TGTGCCAGCTCACCACTAGCCTCTGACGGGAATGAGCAGTTCTTC.

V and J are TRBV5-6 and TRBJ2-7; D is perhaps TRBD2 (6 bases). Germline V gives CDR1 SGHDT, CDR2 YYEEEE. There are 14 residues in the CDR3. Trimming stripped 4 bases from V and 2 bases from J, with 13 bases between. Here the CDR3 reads CASSQRGSAYEQYF. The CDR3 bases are TGTGCCAGCAGCCAACGGGGGTCGGCCTACGAGCAGTACTTC.

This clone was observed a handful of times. CDR3 coding DNA: TGTGCCATCCCAGGGGTTTACTATGGCTACACCTTC. Its translation: CAIPGVYYGYTF. This rearrangement joins TRBV6-5 to TRBJ1-2; possible D gene TRBD1, 6 bases. The CDR3 covers 12 residues. The germline gives CDR1 MNHEY, CDR2 SVGAGI. Between the trimmed V and J ends, which lost 10 bases and 3 bases, there was a span of 12 bases.

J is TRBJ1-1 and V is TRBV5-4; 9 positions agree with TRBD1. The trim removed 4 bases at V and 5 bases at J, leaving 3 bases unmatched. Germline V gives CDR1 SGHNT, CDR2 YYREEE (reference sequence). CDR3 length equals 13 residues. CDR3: CASSRDRETEAFF. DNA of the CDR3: TGTGCCAGCAGCCGGGACAGGGAGACTGAAGCTTTCTTT.

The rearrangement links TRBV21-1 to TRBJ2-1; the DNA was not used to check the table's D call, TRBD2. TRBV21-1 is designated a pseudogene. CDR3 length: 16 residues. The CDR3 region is CASSKEEGLGVDEQFF. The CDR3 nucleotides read TGTGCCAGCAGCAAAGAGGAGGGGCTTGGGGTTGATGAGCAGTTCTTC.

DNA of the CDR3: TGTGCCAGCAGTGATGAAGTAGGCGGGACAGGCAGGAATGAGCAGTTCTTC. This gives the protein CASSDEVGGTGRNEQFF. The chain uses TRBV6-1 and TRBJ2-1; 8 bases align to TRBD1. Germline V gene sequence: CDR1 MNHNS, CDR2 SASEGT. The CDR3 is 17 amino acids. V lost 3 bases, J lost 7 bases, and 14 bases stayed unmatched.

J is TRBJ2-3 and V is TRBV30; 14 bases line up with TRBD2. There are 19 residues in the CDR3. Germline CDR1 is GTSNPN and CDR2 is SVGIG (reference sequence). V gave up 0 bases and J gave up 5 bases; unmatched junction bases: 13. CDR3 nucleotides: TGTGCCTGGAGTGTACCCCTCAGACTAGCGGGGGGGCCAGAAGATACGCAGTATTTT. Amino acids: CAWSVPLRLAGGPEDTQYF. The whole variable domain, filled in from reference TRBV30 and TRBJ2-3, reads SQTIHQWPATLVQPVGSPLSLECTVEGTSNPNLYWYRQAAGRGLQLLFYSVGIGQISSEVPQNLSASRPQDRQFILSSKKLLLSDSGFYLCAWSVPLRLAGGPEDTQYFGPGTRLTVL.

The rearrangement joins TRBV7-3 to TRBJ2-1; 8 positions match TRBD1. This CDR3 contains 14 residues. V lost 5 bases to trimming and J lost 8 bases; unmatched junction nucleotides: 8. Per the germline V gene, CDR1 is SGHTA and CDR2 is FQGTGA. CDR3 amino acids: CASSTRTGSDEQFF. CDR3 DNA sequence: TGTGCCAGCAGCACAAGGACAGGGAGTGATGAGCAGTTCTTC. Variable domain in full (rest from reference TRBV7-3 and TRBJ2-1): GAGVSQTPSNKVTEKGKYVELRCDPISGHTALYWYRQSLGQGPEFLIYFQGTGAADDSGLPNDRFFAVRPEGSVSTLKIQRTERGDSAVYLCASSTRTGSDEQFFGPGTRLTVL.

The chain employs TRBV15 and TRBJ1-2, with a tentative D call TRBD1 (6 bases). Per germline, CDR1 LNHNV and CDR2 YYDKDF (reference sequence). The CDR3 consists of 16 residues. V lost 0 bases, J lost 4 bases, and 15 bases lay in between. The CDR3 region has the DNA TGTGCCACCAGCAGAGATAGGGGGGGCGCCAGCTATGGCTACACCTTC. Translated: CATSRDRGGASYGYTF.

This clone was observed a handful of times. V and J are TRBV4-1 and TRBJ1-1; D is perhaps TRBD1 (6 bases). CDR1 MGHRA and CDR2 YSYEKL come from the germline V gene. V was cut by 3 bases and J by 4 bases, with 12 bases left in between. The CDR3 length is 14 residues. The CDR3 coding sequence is TGCGCCAGCAGCCACAGACAGGTTAGCACTGAAGCTTTCTTT. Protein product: CASSHRQVSTEAFF.